Below, 31 T cell receptor beta chains from the same sample are listed, as sequenced in a study of control samples from healthy donors and cancer patients. The assay was immunoSEQ multiplex PCR, and TCRdb's table has in-frame clones only and misses some. In the table there are around 100,000 clones, roughly 92% of which are singletons. Material: blood. Receptors were obtained from a human donor in good health. The donor label of this sample is uncertain.

This chain uses TRBV9 with TRBJ1-5, with a tentative D call TRBD1 (5 bases). The CDR3 runs 15 residues. Trimming stripped 6 bases from V and 1 base from J, with 14 bases between. CDR1 and CDR2 from the germline V gene are SGDLS and YYNGEE. CDR3 bases: TGTGCCAGCACCGAAACGGGACTCAGCAATCAGCCCCAGCATTTT. This gives the protein CASTETGLSNQPQHF.

The V and J genes are TRBV2 and TRBJ1-1; 10 bases agree with TRBD1. Germline loops: CDR1 SNHLY, CDR2 FYNNEI. Unmatched junction bases numbered 5, after V lost 6 bases and J lost 4 bases. The CDR3 is 14 amino acids. The CDR3 bases are TGTGCCAGCAGGACAGGGGGCTTGGTCACTGAAGCTTTCTTT. This translates into CASRTGGLVTEAFF.

The chain links TRBV5-1 to TRBJ2-2, with 11 nucleotides matching TRBD2. With 4 bases clipped from V and 2 bases from J, the junction kept 4 bases outside the gene matches. Per the germline V gene, CDR1 is SGHRS and CDR2 is YFSETQ. The CDR3 contains 16 residues. The CDR3 loop is CASSRGLAANTGELFF. The CDR3 nucleotides are TGCGCCAGCAGCCGGGGACTAGCGGCAAACACCGGGGAGCTGTTTTTT.

The V call is TRBV7-8, the J call TRBJ2-6; D perhaps matches TRBD2 (5 bases). With 5 bases removed from V and 4 bases from J, the gap between germline ends came to 9 bases. In germline, CDR1 is SGHVS, CDR2 FQNEAQ. This CDR3 has 14 residues. This chain's CDR3 is CASSGSRGANVLTF. CDR3 DNA: TGTGCCAGCAGCGGGAGTCGCGGGGCCAACGTCCTGACTTTC. Supplemented by reference TRBV7-8 and TRBJ2-6, the full variable domain reads GAGVSQSPRYKVAKRGQDVALRCDPISGHVSLFWYQQALGQGPEFLTYFQNEAQLDKSGLPSDRFFAERPEGSVSTLKIQRTQQEDSAVYLCASSGSRGANVLTFGAGSRLTVL.

The rearrangement uses TRBV27 and TRBJ1-2; D might be TRBD1 (6 bases). This CDR3 has 13 residues. The germline V gene encodes CDR1 MNHEY and CDR2 SMNVEV (reference sequence). Trimming took 5 bases from V and 5 from J, leaving 12 bases between them. The chain's CDR3 is CASSPGEGYGYTF. The DNA of the CDR3 is TGTGCCAGCAGTCCAGGGGAGGGATATGGCTACACCTTC.

The chain uses TRBV6-4 and TRBJ1-1; maybe TRBD1 (6 bases). CDR1 is MRHNA and CDR2 is SNTAGT in the germline V gene. The CDR3 covers 13 residues. The germline V and J ends were trimmed by 2 bases and 4 bases, with 8 bases remaining between them. The CDR3 reads CASSDEGGTEAFF. The CDR3 nucleotides read TGTGCCAGCAGTGACGAGGGGGGCACTGAAGCTTTCTTT.

This clone came up a few times. Other DNA sequences of this sample code for an identical CDR3. V gene TRBV5-1 combines with J gene TRBJ1-6, with TRBD1 matching over 7 bases. CDR1 and CDR2 (germline): SGHRS, YFSETQ. The V gene end was trimmed by 0 bases and the J gene end by 7 bases; junction bases not matched to a gene: 4. This CDR3 region has 15 residues. The CDR3 loop is CASSLGDSGNSPLHF. In nucleotides, the CDR3 is TGCGCCAGCAGCTTGGGGGACAGTGGCAATTCACCCCTCCACTTT.

The gene calls are TRBV29-1 and TRBJ1-2, with TRBD1 as a possible D gene (5 bases). This CDR3 contains 11 residues. Trimming shortened V by 4 bases and J by 6 bases, and 9 bases separated the two germline ends. The germline V gene has CDR1 SQVTM and CDR2 ANQGSEA. CDR3 residues: CSVVRGDGYTF. DNA for the CDR3: TGCAGCGTTGTGAGAGGGGATGGCTACACCTTC.

The CDR3 nucleotides read TGTGCCAGTAGTTCTGCGGGGTCCATGAACACTGAAGCTTTCTTT. Translating gives CASSSAGSMNTEAFF. V and J are TRBV19 and TRBJ1-1, with D hard to call. CDR3 length: 15 amino acids. Between the trimmed V and J ends, which lost 5 bases and 0 bases, there was a span of 13 bases. CDR1 and CDR2 (germline): LNHDA, SQIVND (reference sequence).

V usage is TRBV5-4 and J usage is TRBJ1-1; 9 positions match TRBD1. The CDR3 length is 17 residues. After removal of 4 bases from V and 0 bases from J, the junction contained 10 bases not matched to a gene. The germline V gene encodes CDR1 SGHNT and CDR2 YYREEE (reference sequence). The CDR3 region is CASSPGRGQGVNTEAFF. The CDR3 DNA reads as TGTGCCAGCAGCCCCGGGAGGGGACAGGGTGTGAACACTGAAGCTTTCTTT.

As to this clone: One end of the junction fails to match germline, which may point to a read error. The chain joins TRBV13 to TRBJ1-3, with TRBD1 as a possible D gene (6 bases). This CDR3 is built from 16 residues. Germline assignment: CDR1 PRHDT and CDR2 FYEKMQ (reference sequence). The CDR3 DNA is TGTGCCAGCAGCCTAGGGGGGCGGGCCTCTGGAAACACCATATATTTT. Amino acids: CASSLGGRASGNTIYF.

This rearrangement joins TRBV28 to TRBJ1-5, with TRBD1 matching over 9 bases. Trimming cost V 5 bases and J 4 bases; bases outside gene matches: 9. CDR3 length: 16 residues. Germline loops: CDR1 MDHEN, CDR2 SYDVKM. The CDR3 DNA sequence: TGTGCCAGCAGTCCTGGGGGGACAGGGATAAATCAGCCCCAGCATTTT. Protein sequence: CASSPGGTGINQPQHF.

The chain employs TRBV4-1 and TRBJ1-6, with D possibly TRBD1 on 5 matching bases. Per the germline V gene, CDR1 is MGHRA and CDR2 is YSYEKL. The CDR3 has 18 residues. V was cut by 0 bases and J by 0 bases, with 12 bases left in between. The chain's CDR3 is CASSQEDTRSSYNSPLHF. CDR3 bases: TGCGCCAGCAGCCAAGAGGACACTAGGAGCTCCTATAATTCACCCCTCCACTTT.

The chain joins TRBV3-1 (or the pseudogene TRBV3-2) to TRBJ2-3; 8 nucleotides align to TRBD1. The CDR3 covers 15 residues. With V trimmed by 3 bases and J by 6 bases, 8 bases remained unmatched. Germline V gives CDR1 LGHDT, CDR2 YNNKEL (reference sequence). The DNA of the CDR3 is TGTGCCAGCAGCCACGCGGACAGGGTATGGGATACGCAGTATTTT. Translating it yields CASSHADRVWDTQYF.

The CDR3 region has the DNA TGTGCCACCAGCGGAAGAATGAATGAAAAACTGTTTTTT. This encodes CATSGRMNEKLFF. The V gene is TRBV15, the J gene TRBJ1-4; D gene unclear. Germline V gene sequence: CDR1 LNHNV, CDR2 YYDKDF (reference sequence). Trimming shortened V by 5 bases and J by 5 bases, and 9 bases separated the two germline ends. This CDR3 comprises 13 residues.

The chain has TRBV6-5 and TRBJ1-1, with 9 bases fitting TRBD1. Germline V gene lookup returns CDR1 MNHEY and CDR2 SVGAGI. Trimming at V came to 8 bases and at J to 1 base, leaving 8 bases not matched to a gene. The CDR3 totals 15 residues. In nucleotides, the CDR3 is TGTGCCAGCTTAATACAGGGGGCGGGGAACACTGAAGCTTTCTTT. Protein product: CASLIQGAGNTEAFF.

The chain uses TRBV19 and TRBJ1-5; the match to TRBD1 covers 8 bases. The CDR3 spans 16 residues. Trimming cost V 2 bases and J 11 bases; bases outside gene matches: 14. Germline loops: CDR1 LNHDA, CDR2 SQIVND (reference sequence). CDR3 in DNA: TGTGCCAGTAGTATAAAAGCCCCAGGGGGCCTTCCTTCCCAGCATTTT. This gives the protein CASSIKAPGGLPSQHF.

This chain links TRBV24-1 with TRBJ2-1, with 11 bases matching TRBD2. With 4 bases clipped from V and 8 bases from J, the junction kept 6 bases outside the gene matches. Germline V CDR1 and CDR2: KGHDR, SFDVKD. This CDR3 is 15 amino acids long. CDR3 coding DNA: TGTGCCACCAGTGAAACTAGCGGGGGAAGGCATGAGCAGTTCTTC. Amino acids: CATSETSGGRHEQFF.

The V call is TRBV5-8, the J call TRBJ2-4, with 7 nucleotides matching TRBD2. The ends lost 5 bases at V and 2 bases at J; junction bases unmatched: 19. This CDR3 comprises 19 residues. Germline loops: CDR1 SGHTS, CDR2 YDEGEE. CDR3 nucleotide sequence: TGTGCCAGCAGAAAACCCCCCGGGGACGGGGGACTAACCAAAAACATTCAGTACTTC. This codes for CASRKPPGDGGLTKNIQYF.

The rearrangement joins TRBV9 to TRBJ2-3; 7 bases line up with TRBD2. Germline V gives CDR1 SGDLS, CDR2 YYNGEE. J lost 0 bases, V lost 3 bases, and 10 bases had no gene match. CDR3 length equals 17 residues. CDR3 sequence: CASSATWGGSSTDTQYF. CDR3 in DNA: TGTGCCAGCAGCGCCACCTGGGGGGGATCTAGCACAGATACGCAGTATTTT.

As DNA, the CDR3 is TGCGCCAGCAGTCATCAAGACAGGGCTGGGGCCAACGTCCTGACTTTC. As protein: CASSHQDRAGANVLTF. The V call is TRBV23-1, the J call TRBJ2-6; 7 bases fit TRBD1. TRBV23-1 is an open reading frame, and its role is uncertain. The CDR3 has 16 amino acids. With 3 bases clipped from V and 2 bases from J, the junction kept 4 bases outside the gene matches.

The CDR3 spells CASSTRDSHQPQHF. As DNA, the CDR3 is TGTGCCAGCTCAACGCGGGACAGCCATCAGCCCCAGCATTTT. The genes are TRBV18 and TRBJ1-5; 7 nucleotides agree with TRBD1. The CDR3 extends over 14 amino acids. J gave up 5 bases and V 5 bases, and 6 bases lay outside the gene matches. The germline V gene encodes CDR1 KGHSH and CDR2 LQKENI.

This chain connects TRBV6-5 to TRBJ2-7; TRBD1 matches at 7 bases. V was pared by 4 bases and J by 2 bases, with 8 bases of the junction left unmatched. The CDR3 is made up of 15 amino acids. CDR1 is MNHEY, CDR2 SVGAGI, per germline. The chain's CDR3 is CASSSTGTATYEQYF. CDR3 nucleotide sequence: TGTGCCAGCAGTTCGACCGGGACAGCGACCTACGAGCAGTACTTC.

V gene TRBV5-8 combines with J gene TRBJ2-3; D unclear. The germline V and J ends were trimmed by 3 bases and 3 bases, with 17 bases remaining between them. In germline, CDR1 is SGHTS, CDR2 YDEGEE. The CDR3 runs 16 residues. This CDR3 reads CASSSSSWPLTDTQYF. The CDR3 DNA sequence: TGTGCCAGCAGCTCAAGTTCGTGGCCACTAACAGATACGCAGTATTTT.

The gene calls are TRBV5-1 and TRBJ2-1, with 9 bases fitting TRBD2. V lost 5 bases to trimming and J lost 0 bases; unmatched junction nucleotides: 6. Germline CDR1 and CDR2: SGHRS and YFSETQ. The CDR3 covers 16 residues. The chain's CDR3 is CASRPLAGNSYNEQFF. CDR3 nucleotide sequence: TGCGCCAGCAGACCTCTAGCGGGGAACTCCTACAATGAGCAGTTCTTC.

V gene TRBV3-1 (or the pseudogene TRBV3-2) combines with J gene TRBJ1-3; 10 bases match TRBD1. This CDR3 contains 16 residues. The germline V gene encodes CDR1 LGHDT and CDR2 YNNKEL (reference sequence). V trimming: 1 base; J trimming: 0 bases; junction bases outside the gene matches: 0. The CDR3, as DNA: TGTGCCAGCAGCCAAGGGACAGGGGGCTCTGGAAACACCATATATTTT. The encoded protein is CASSQGTGGSGNTIYF.

The gene calls are TRBV18 and TRBJ1-1; D is uncertain. Germline V lookup: CDR1 KGHSH, CDR2 LQKENI. This CDR3 is built from 13 residues. Trimming took 1 base from V and 8 from J, leaving 11 bases between them. CDR3 sequence reads: CASSPQPQDEAFF. In DNA form, the CDR3 reads TGTGCCAGCTCACCACAGCCGCAGGACGAAGCTTTCTTT.

J is TRBJ2-7 and V is TRBV20-1; no reliable D call. The CDR3 is 11 residues long. Germline-derived CDR1 and CDR2 are DFQATT and SNEGSKA (reference sequence). The V and J ends lost 6 bases and 5 bases respectively, with 11 bases between them. The CDR3 reads CSALQRDEQYF. CDR3 sequence (DNA): TGCAGTGCCTTGCAGAGAGACGAGCAGTACTTC.

The CDR3 is CASSERGQGAEAFF. CDR3 coding DNA: TGTGCCAGCAGTGAACGGGGACAGGGAGCTGAAGCTTTCTTT. This rearrangement joins TRBV2 to TRBJ1-1; 9 bases fit TRBD1. The length of the CDR3 is 14 residues. Germline lookup yields CDR1 SNHLY and CDR2 FYNNEI. With V trimmed by 2 bases and J by 6 bases, 4 bases remained unmatched.

This sequence joins TRBV27 and TRBJ2-3, with unresolved D. The germline gives CDR1 MNHEY, CDR2 SMNVEV (reference sequence). Trimming shortened V by 4 bases and J by 1 base, and 15 bases separated the two germline ends. There are 16 residues in the CDR3. Here the CDR3 DNA reads TGTGCCAGCAGTTGGGGATCGCGCCTACGCACAGATACGCAGTATTTT. Amino acid sequence: CASSWGSRLRTDTQYF.

J is TRBJ2-1 and V is TRBV19; the match to TRBD2 covers 12 bases. The CDR3 covers 15 residues. The J segment lost 3 bases and the V segment lost 6 bases, leaving 3 bases of the junction unmatched. Germline lookup yields CDR1 LNHDA and CDR2 SQIVND (reference sequence). CDR3 nucleotides: TGTGCCAGTAGCACTAGCGGGGGGAACTACAATGAGCAGTTCTTC. This translates into CASSTSGGNYNEQFF.